This entry lists 7 T cell receptor beta chains sequenced from one sample in a study of cytomegalovirus exposure and HLA in healthy donors. PCR was performed using 60 Vbeta and 13 Jbeta primers. Clones were sequenced by immunoSEQ multiplex PCR, and TCRdb holds only the in-frame ones, with some missing. Counted here are about 150,000 clones, roughly 84% occurring once; the ten biggest clones make up under 7.5%. The material sequenced was PBMCs. Receptors originate from a man aged 50 or older in good health and CMV-seropositive.

This clone was seen only a few times. The rearrangement uses TRBV15 and TRBJ1-1, with 9 bases identical to TRBD1. CDR1 and CDR2 (germline): LNHNV, YYDKDF (reference sequence). V shed 3 bases, J shed 7 bases, and the junction held 9 bases outside the gene matches. The CDR3 spans 15 residues. The CDR3 protein is CATSRIGTGQDEAFF. The DNA for the CDR3 is TGTGCCACCAGCAGGATAGGGACAGGGCAGGATGAAGCTTTCTTT.

The chain uses TRBV7-9 and TRBJ2-5, with D tentatively TRBD1 (6 bases). V was cut by 5 bases and J by 2 bases, with 24 bases left in between. In germline, CDR1 is SEHNR, CDR2 FQNEAQ (reference sequence). The CDR3 covers 18 residues. The CDR3 region is CASSPPWGSGGGQETQYF. For the CDR3, the DNA is TGTGCCAGCAGCCCTCCTTGGGGGAGTGGGGGCGGGCAAGAGACCCAGTACTTC.

This clone was seen a single time. This chain connects TRBV10-1 to TRBJ1-1; no definite D call. Germline CDR1 is WNHNN and CDR2 is SYGVQD (reference sequence). CDR3 size: 14 residues. V shed 0 bases and J shed 1 base, with 6 bases lying between them. Here the CDR3 reads CASSESGPNTEAFF. In DNA, the CDR3 is TGCGCCAGCAGTGAGTCTGGCCCGAACACTGAAGCTTTCTTT.

The V gene is TRBV10-3, the J gene TRBJ2-5; 11 positions match TRBD2. The J call is uncertain, as TRBJ2-7 better fits the DNA end. Germline CDR1 is ENHRY and CDR2 is SYGVKD. This CDR3 region has 18 residues. The CDR3 DNA reads TGTGCCATCAGTGGGTCCATAGCGGGGGGGCAAAGCTCCTACGAGCAGTACTTC. It encodes CAISGSIAGGQSSYEQYF.

V and J are TRBV29-1 and TRBJ2-1; 11 nucleotides line up with TRBD2. Trimming took 7 bases from V and 10 from J; bases not matched to a gene: 9. Germline lookup yields CDR1 SQVTM and CDR2 ANQGSEA. This CDR3 is 13 amino acids long. The CDR3 is CSAKEVAGGEQFF. The CDR3, as DNA: TGCAGCGCCAAAGAGGTAGCGGGAGGGGAGCAGTTCTTC.

The sample holds a few counts of this clone. The rearrangement joins TRBV29-1 to TRBJ2-5; 7 bases line up with TRBD1. V dropped 3 bases and J dropped 2; count of bases not matched to a gene: 12. The CDR3 length is 16 residues. Germline CDR1 and CDR2: SQVTM and ANQGSEA. The CDR3 spells CSVEQETGTVQETQYF. In DNA, the CDR3 is TGCAGCGTTGAGCAGGAAACCGGGACAGTGCAAGAGACCCAGTACTTC.

CDR3 region: CASTSSGGTQYF. In DNA, the CDR3 is TGTGCCAGCACGTCTAGCGGGGGGACCCAGTACTTC. This chain connects TRBV6-5 to TRBJ2-5; 10 nucleotides agree with TRBD2. CDR3 size: 12 residues. Trimming removed 7 bases from V and 7 bases from J; junction bases left unmatched: 3. Germline V CDR1 and CDR2: MNHEY, SVGAGI.